The 21 T cell receptor beta chains listed next were all sequenced from one sample in a study of beta chain features in type 1 diabetes. Reverse transcription of all isolated RNA meant that expressed TCRB transcripts were sequenced. Clones were read by immunoSEQ multiplex PCR, and TCRdb kept only the in-frame ones, dropping some. Of some 99,000 clones listed, 40% are singletons. Material: stem cell memory CD4+ T cells from blood. The receptors were gathered from a woman younger than 30 in good health.

The table lists this clone with a few counts. The rearrangement uses TRBV28 and TRBJ2-7; 7 nucleotides match TRBD2. CDR1 is MDHEN, CDR2 SYDVKM, per germline. The CDR3 has 15 amino acids. Losses at the gene ends were 4 bases for V and 3 bases for J; bases not matched to a gene: 9. The CDR3 DNA is TGTGCCAGCAGTTCCCCCCCGGGGGGACTCTACGAGCAGTACTTC. It specifies CASSSPPGGLYEQYF.

V and J are TRBV7-2 and TRBJ2-1; possibly TRBD1 for D (6 bases). The CDR3 extends over 16 amino acids. V was cut by 5 bases and J by 0 bases, with 14 bases left in between. Germline lookup yields CDR1 SGHTA and CDR2 FQGNSA. The CDR3 DNA reads as TGTGCCAGCAGCGCCCAGGGGCGTGCCTCCTACAATGAGCAGTTCTTC. Amino acid sequence: CASSAQGRASYNEQFF.

This clone has just a few counts. CDR3 DNA: TGCGCCAGCAGACCTGGGACAGGGGGAGACATTCAGTACTTC. Residues: CASRPGTGGDIQYF. The chain employs TRBV5-1 and TRBJ2-4, with 11 bases matching TRBD1. With 5 bases clipped from V and 8 bases from J, the junction kept 6 bases outside the gene matches. CDR3 length equals 14 residues. The germline V gene encodes CDR1 SGHRS and CDR2 YFSETQ.

V is TRBV7-9 and J is TRBJ2-3, with 9 bases identical to TRBD1. CDR1 is SEHNR and CDR2 is FQNEAQ in the germline V gene (reference sequence). The CDR3 extends over 15 amino acids. Trimming at V came to 5 bases and at J to 3 bases, leaving 6 bases not matched to a gene. The CDR3 spells CASSPGGQGTDTQYF. In DNA, the CDR3 is TGTGCCAGCAGCCCAGGAGGACAGGGGACAGATACGCAGTATTTT.

This rearrangement joins TRBV25-1 to TRBJ1-4, with unresolved D. The germline gives CDR1 MGHDK, CDR2 SYGVNS. This CDR3 is 12 amino acids long. Trimming shortened V by 8 bases and J by 6 bases, and 10 bases separated the two germline ends. The CDR3 sequence: CASARGYEKLFF. The CDR3 DNA reads as TGTGCCAGCGCAAGAGGCTATGAAAAACTGTTTTTT.

This chain uses TRBV2 with TRBJ2-5; D perhaps matches TRBD2 (5 bases). Trimming cost V 1 base and J 13 bases, with 13 bases left between them. CDR3 length: 12 amino acids. Per germline, CDR1 SNHLY and CDR2 FYNNEI. This CDR3 reads CASSEGELARYF. CDR3 bases: TGTGCCAGCAGTGAAGGCGAGTTAGCGAGGTACTTC.

V and J are TRBV19 and TRBJ1-1; D call uncertain. The germline V and J ends were trimmed by 9 bases and 2 bases, with 10 bases remaining between them. The CDR3 loop spans 12 amino acids. CDR1 and CDR2 from the germline V gene are LNHDA and SQIVND (reference sequence). The CDR3 region has the DNA TGTGCCAGCAAGCGAGTTAACACTGAAGCTTTCTTT. Protein: CASKRVNTEAFF.

This clone was counted only a few times. The chain joins TRBV7-6 to TRBJ1-5; 8 nucleotides match TRBD1. Trimming took 4 bases from V and 0 from J; bases not matched to a gene: 5. The CDR3 runs 16 residues. Germline CDR1 reads SGHVS; CDR2 reads FNYEAQ. The CDR3 loop reads CASSSRTGFSNQPQHF. In DNA form, the CDR3 reads TGTGCCAGCAGCTCAAGGACAGGGTTTAGCAATCAGCCCCAGCATTTT.

The chain links TRBV7-2 to TRBJ1-5; 11 bases fit TRBD1. V shed 5 bases, J shed 5 bases, and the junction held 8 bases outside the gene matches. The germline gives CDR1 SGHTA, CDR2 FQGNSA. CDR3 size: 16 residues. The CDR3 DNA reads as TGTGCCAGCAGCGGAAGAGGGACAGGGGGACATCAGCCCCAGCATTTT. Translating it yields CASSGRGTGGHQPQHF.

This clone was detected only a few times. The chain joins TRBV18 to TRBJ1-2, with D uncertain. Germline CDR1 and CDR2: KGHSH and LQKENI. With 2 bases removed from V and 9 bases from J, the gap between germline ends came to 7 bases. This CDR3 contains 11 residues. This CDR3 reads CASSPGDSYTF. The CDR3 coding sequence is TGTGCCAGCTCACCAGGAGATAGCTACACCTTC.

This clone was observed a handful of times. The chain recombines TRBV14 with TRBJ2-1; D possibly corresponds to TRBD2 (6 bases). Trimming pared 4 bases from V and 3 bases from J, leaving 16 bases between. CDR3 length: 16 amino acids. CDR1 is SGHDN, CDR2 FVKESK, per germline. In DNA, the CDR3 is TGTGCCAGCAGCCCATATGTGAGCGGGCGCTACAATGAGCAGTTCTTC. Residues: CASSPYVSGRYNEQFF. Combining the CDR3 with reference TRBV14 and TRBJ2-1 gives the whole variable domain EAGVTQFPSHSVIEKGQTVTLRCDPISGHDNLYWYRRVMGKEIKFLLHFVKESKQDESGMPNNRFLAERTGGTYSTLKVQPAELEDSGVYFCASSPYVSGRYNEQFFGPGTRLTVL.

The chain combines TRBV28 with TRBJ2-6, with D perhaps matching TRBD2 (5 bases). This CDR3 contains 16 residues. V gave up 3 bases and J gave up 3 bases, with 12 bases separating them. Germline V CDR1 and CDR2: MDHEN, SYDVKM. CDR3 nucleotides: TGTGCCAGCAGTTTTGGTCTAGGGAGTGGGGCCAACGTCCTGACTTTC. Amino acids: CASSFGLGSGANVLTF.

The chain couples TRBV28 to TRBJ2-1, with D perhaps TRBD2 (5 bases). CDR1 and CDR2 (germline): MDHEN, SYDVKM. V was trimmed by 7 bases and J by 4 bases, leaving 14 bases between them. CDR3 size: 14 residues. The CDR3 here is CASTYLTGYNEQFF. CDR3 nucleotides: TGTGCCAGCACCTATCTCACGGGATACAATGAGCAGTTCTTC.

The rearrangement joins TRBV7-9 to TRBJ2-2; D is unclear. V was cut by 5 bases and J by 3 bases, with 16 bases left in between. Germline assignment: CDR1 SEHNR and CDR2 FQNEAQ (reference sequence). The CDR3 totals 16 residues. The CDR3 DNA follows: TGTGCCAGCAGCGCCCGACCGCTCCGGGACACCGGGGAGCTGTTTTTT. This translates into CASSARPLRDTGELFF.

This clone was seen more than once but under ten times. V is TRBV12-2 and J is TRBJ1-2; the table names TRBD1, a call not compared with the DNA. TRBV12-2 is assigned pseudogene status. The CDR3 loop spans 15 amino acids. CDR3 in amino acids: CASRLVDRGNYGYTF. In nucleotides, the CDR3 is TGTGCAAGTCGCTTGGTAGACAGGGGTAACTATGGCTACACCTTC.

V is TRBV19 and J is TRBJ2-6, with D maybe TRBD2 (6 bases). Germline assignment: CDR1 LNHDA and CDR2 SQIVND (reference sequence). CDR3 length: 17 residues. Deletions cut 1 base from V and 0 bases from J, with 10 bases between. In nucleotides, the CDR3 is TGTGCCAGTAGTATAGGGGACGGGGGCTCTGGGGCCAACGTCCTGACTTTC. The encoded protein is CASSIGDGGSGANVLTF.

The gene calls are TRBV9 and TRBJ2-1; D remains unclear. The V end lost 3 bases, the J end lost 2 bases, and 12 bases lay between the germline ends. The CDR3 runs 15 residues. Germline loops: CDR1 SGDLS, CDR2 YYNGEE. The CDR3 region has the DNA TGTGCCAGCAGCGGAGTAGACTGGACCTACAATGAGCAGTTCTTC. It translates to CASSGVDWTYNEQFF.

This clone was counted a few times. The chain couples TRBV7-2 to TRBJ2-3; 9 bases align to TRBD2. The CDR3 sequence is 15 residues long. The V and J ends lost 5 bases and 5 bases, in that order; junction bases with no gene match: 8. Germline V gives CDR1 SGHTA, CDR2 FQGNSA. CDR3 protein: CASSAGLAGRDTQYF. Here the CDR3 DNA reads TGTGCCAGCAGCGCCGGCCTAGCGGGGAGAGATACGCAGTATTTT.

The V gene is TRBV5-1, the J gene TRBJ1-2, with TRBD1 matching 10 bases. In germline, CDR1 is SGHRS, CDR2 YFSETQ. V lost 1 base to trimming and J lost 2 bases; unmatched junction nucleotides: 2. CDR3 size: 15 residues. The CDR3 DNA is TGCGCCAGCAGCTTGCCGACAGGGGGCAACTATGGCTACACCTTC. It yields the protein CASSLPTGGNYGYTF.

The chain employs TRBV18 and TRBJ2-4; weak D call: TRBD2 (6 bases). Trimming left V 4 bases short and J 7 bases short, with 11 bases between. CDR1 KGHSH and CDR2 LQKENI come from the germline V gene. The CDR3 is 13 amino acids. The CDR3 DNA follows: TGTGCCAGCTCACGACTAGAGCGGAACATTCAGTACTTC. This gives the protein CASSRLERNIQYF.

This clone was observed a handful of times. V is TRBV7-6 and J is TRBJ2-1; the D gene is possibly TRBD1 (5 bases). The V end was cut by 3 bases, the J end by 1 base, with 10 bases between. The germline V gene has CDR1 SGHVS and CDR2 FNYEAQ. This CDR3 is built from 15 residues. The CDR3 reads CASSFNRFSYNEQFF. CDR3 nucleotide sequence: TGTGCCAGCAGCTTTAACAGGTTTTCCTACAATGAGCAGTTCTTC.